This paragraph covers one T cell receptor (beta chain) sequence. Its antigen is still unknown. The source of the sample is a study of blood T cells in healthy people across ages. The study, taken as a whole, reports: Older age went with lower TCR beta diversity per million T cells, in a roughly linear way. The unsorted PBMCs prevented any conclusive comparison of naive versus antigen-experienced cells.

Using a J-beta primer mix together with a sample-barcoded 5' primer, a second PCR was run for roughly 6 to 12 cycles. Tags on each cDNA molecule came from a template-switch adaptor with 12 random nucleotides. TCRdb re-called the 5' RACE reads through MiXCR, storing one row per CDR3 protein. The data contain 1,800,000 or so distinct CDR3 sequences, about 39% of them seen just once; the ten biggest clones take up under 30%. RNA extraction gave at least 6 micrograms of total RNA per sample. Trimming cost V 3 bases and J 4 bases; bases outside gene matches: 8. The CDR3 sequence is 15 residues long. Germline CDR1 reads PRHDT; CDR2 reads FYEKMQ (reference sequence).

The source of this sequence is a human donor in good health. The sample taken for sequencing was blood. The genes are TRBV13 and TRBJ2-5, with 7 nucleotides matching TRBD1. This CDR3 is CASSFGGQQVETQYF. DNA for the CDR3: TGTGCCAGCAGCTTTGGGGGACAGCAAGTAGAGACCCAGTACTTC.